This TCR beta chain was captured in a study of post-analysis software for immune sequencing data. Notes on the study in general: Among 4 or 5 TRBV segments more frequent in patients than controls were TRBV5-6, TRBV5-1 and TRBV20-1.

The length of the CDR3 is 14 residues. Trimming stripped 5 bases from V and 6 bases from J, with 17 bases between. Germline assignment: CDR1 DFQATT and CDR2 SNEGSKA (reference sequence). Note on this clonotype: Its antigen is unidentified.

Prepared libraries of TCR beta cDNA carried unique molecular identifiers. MiXCR, run by TCRdb on the PCR reads, gives a single entry per CDR3 protein. The sample lists about 200,000 distinct CDR3 sequences; roughly 30% were seen once. V usage is TRBV20-1 and J usage is TRBJ2-1, with D tentatively TRBD2 (6 bases). Sample: blood. This clonotype originated in a girl under 18 with multiple sclerosis. CDR3 amino acids: CSAVPGTVGNEQFF. The CDR3 coding sequence is TGCAGTGCTGTTCCCGGGACTGTTGGCAATGAGCAGTTCTTC.